This TCR beta chain was documented in a study of response to subunit inactivated influenza vaccine. Of note for this clonotype: At one end, the junction sequence differs from germline, possibly due to a read error.

The germline V gene has CDR1 SGHRS and CDR2 YFSETQ. The CDR3 is made up of 12 amino acids. Via MiXCR, TCRdb re-called the RT-PCR reads, giving one row per CDR3 protein. Of 550,000 to 650,000 distinct CDR3 sequences listed, about 11% are singletons. V is TRBV5-1 and J is TRBJ2-2; D might be TRBD2 (5 bases). The source was PBMCs from blood, collected on the day of vaccination. The clonotype comes from a man aged 50-60 years who received an inactivated influenza vaccine. The CDR3 loop is CASRGYTRELFF. The CDR3 region has the DNA TGCGCGAGCAGAGGGTACACCAGGGAGCTGTTTTTT. The variable domain in full, completed from reference TRBV5-1 and TRBJ2-2, reads KAGVTQTPRYLIKTRGQQVTLSCSPISGHRSVSWYQQTPGQGLQFLFEYFSETQRNKGNFPGRFSGRQFSNSRSEMNVSTLELGDSALYLCASRGYTRELFFGEGSRLTVL.